These 26 T cell receptor beta chains originate from one sample sequenced in a study of T-cell reconstitution after alpha-beta-depleted transplantation in children. The library targeted TCRbeta and was prepared with unique molecular identifiers. TCRdb analysed the PCR reads with MiXCR anew, one entry per CDR3 protein. The table records about 500,000 distinct CDR3 sequences, approximately 30% of them present only once. Sequenced here: PBMCs from the stem cell graft donor, sampled from the stem cell graft. All receptors come from a human donor who donated a stem cell graft to a child with aplastic anemia.

This clonotype was seen only a few times. DNA for the CDR3: TGTGCCAGCAACAAGAACCCCTATAGCGCAGATACGCAGTATTTT. This gives the protein CASNKNPYSADTQYF. J is TRBJ2-3 and V is TRBV9; TRBD2 might be the D (5 bases). Trimming removed 6 bases from V and 4 bases from J, with 18 bases in between. The CDR3 has 15 amino acids. Germline V gene data show CDR1 as SGDLS and CDR2 as YYNGEE.

This clonotype turned up a few times. The genes are TRBV7-9 and TRBJ2-3; 13 positions match TRBD2. Germline lookup yields CDR1 SEHNR and CDR2 FQNEAQ (reference sequence). Germline trimming cut 4 bases from V and 2 bases from J; bases unmatched to any gene: 3. CDR3 length: 16 amino acids. The CDR3 DNA is TGTGCCAGCAGCTCGGGGACTAGCGGGACCACAGATACGCAGTATTTT. Protein sequence: CASSSGTSGTTDTQYF.

V and J are TRBV10-3 and TRBJ1-4; 7 bases fit TRBD1. With V trimmed by 6 bases and J by 5 bases, 6 bases remained unmatched. The CDR3 totals 14 residues. Germline CDR1 is ENHRY and CDR2 is SYGVKD. The CDR3 sequence: CAISRQGTNEKLFF. The DNA of the CDR3 is TGTGCCATCAGCAGACAGGGCACGAATGAAAAACTGTTTTTT.

This clonotype was detected only once. This chain joins TRBV7-9 and TRBJ2-1; D may correspond to TRBD1 or TRBD2 (5 bases each). Trimming removed 1 base at V and 4 bases at J, with 17 bases between. Germline V lookup: CDR1 SEHNR, CDR2 FQNEAQ (reference sequence). The CDR3 runs to 17 residues. CDR3 protein: CASSLGLYRDAYNEQFF. CDR3 nucleotide sequence: TGTGCCAGCAGCTTAGGATTATACCGGGACGCATACAATGAGCAGTTCTTC.

V is TRBV3-1 and J is TRBJ2-7; D not certain. Germline assignment: CDR1 LGHDT and CDR2 YNNKEL (reference sequence). V was trimmed by 4 bases and J by 6 bases, leaving 13 bases between them. CDR3 length: 13 amino acids. This CDR3 is CASSPSRASEQYV. CDR3 nucleotides: TGTGCCAGCAGCCCAAGTCGGGCCTCCGAGCAGTACGTC.

V gene TRBV12-3 or TRBV12-4 combines with J gene TRBJ2-3; D perhaps matches TRBD2 (6 bases). Trimming removed 3 bases from V and 4 bases from J, with 17 bases in between. There are 16 residues in the CDR3. Here the CDR3 reads CASSFYAGPGADTQYF. The CDR3 bases are TGTGCCAGCAGTTTTTATGCGGGGCCGGGGGCAGATACGCAGTATTTT.

J is TRBJ2-7 and V is TRBV6-2 or TRBV6-3; a weak D match, TRBD2 (5 bases). Trimming took off 2 bases at V and 3 bases at J, with 11 bases between the two ends. Per germline, CDR1 MNHEY and CDR2 SVGEGT. This CDR3 comprises 14 residues. In DNA form, the CDR3 reads TGTGCCAGCAGTTACGGGAGTGCGGGCTACGAGCAGTACTTC. Amino acids: CASSYGSAGYEQYF.

The chain recombines TRBV20-1 with TRBJ2-1; D remains ambiguous. V lost 4 bases and J 4 bases, leaving 17 bases between the germline ends. The V gene's germline CDR1 is DFQATT and CDR2 SNEGSKA (reference sequence). This CDR3 is 15 amino acids long. CDR3 sequence (DNA): TGCAGTGCTAAAAGTGGAACCCCCACGTACAATGAGCAGTTCTTC. It codes for CSAKSGTPTYNEQFF.

V gene TRBV20-1 combines with J gene TRBJ1-2; TRBD1 matches 8 bases. The CDR3 consists of 18 residues. Germline V gives CDR1 DFQATT, CDR2 SNEGSKA (reference sequence). With V trimmed by 0 bases and J by 8 bases, 20 bases remained unmatched. CDR3: CSARDFPGAGGELGGYTF. The CDR3, as DNA: TGCAGTGCTAGAGATTTCCCGGGGGCAGGGGGCGAGCTTGGGGGCTACACCTTC.

This clonotype has more than one count but fewer than ten. The rearrangement joins TRBV20-1 to TRBJ1-1, with D perhaps TRBD1 (5 bases). Germline-derived CDR1 and CDR2 are DFQATT and SNEGSKA (reference sequence). This CDR3 has 11 amino acids. V lost 3 bases and J 10 bases, leaving 12 bases between the germline ends. The CDR3 region is CSASTNGGAFF. In DNA, the CDR3 is TGCAGTGCTAGCACGAACGGGGGAGCTTTCTTT.

The rearrangement uses TRBV29-1 and TRBJ2-7; the match to TRBD2 covers 7 bases. J gave up 2 bases and V 8 bases, and 6 bases lay outside the gene matches. CDR3 size: 12 residues. CDR1 and CDR2 from the germline V gene are SQVTM and ANQGSEA. The CDR3 sequence: CSPRGLPYEQYF. The CDR3, as DNA: TGCAGCCCTCGGGGACTACCCTACGAGCAGTACTTC.

The genes are TRBV5-5 and TRBJ1-1; D uncertain. Trimming cost V 1 base and J 0 bases, with 7 bases left between them. The germline CDR1 and CDR2 sequences are SGHKS and YYEKEE (reference sequence). The CDR3 length is 14 residues. In nucleotides, the CDR3 is TGTGCCAGCAGCTTGAATGGCATGAACACTGAAGCTTTCTTT. This codes for CASSLNGMNTEAFF.

The chain joins TRBV2 to TRBJ2-1; D is unresolved. Germline lookup yields CDR1 SNHLY and CDR2 FYNNEI. V lost 6 bases, J lost 5 bases, and 14 bases lay in between. The CDR3 spans 14 residues. The CDR3 sequence is CASRVLAVNNEQFF. The CDR3 bases are TGTGCCAGCAGGGTCCTTGCCGTTAACAATGAGCAGTTCTTC.

The genes are TRBV19 and TRBJ1-5, with TRBD1 as a possible D gene (5 bases). CDR1 is LNHDA and CDR2 is SQIVND in the germline V gene (reference sequence). V was shortened by 4 bases and J by 1 base, with 14 bases between the two germline ends. This CDR3 contains 16 residues. In DNA, the CDR3 is TGTGCCAGTAGTAAAAGCAGGGCAACGAGCAATCAGCCCCAGCATTTT. Translating it yields CASSKSRATSNQPQHF.

This clonotype came up a few times. J is TRBJ1-2 and V is TRBV30; D not resolved. The ends were cut back, 4 bases at V and 7 bases at J, with 16 bases in the middle. Germline assignment: CDR1 GTSNPN and CDR2 SVGIG (reference sequence). CDR3 length: 13 residues. The DNA of the CDR3 is TGTGCCTGGACCCCCTGGGCCACCGGTGGCTACACCTTC. Protein product: CAWTPWATGGYTF.

In its sample, this clonotype was seen a few times. The rearrangement uses TRBV18 and TRBJ2-1; 8 positions agree with TRBD2. There are 14 residues in the CDR3. After removal of 4 bases from V and 4 bases from J, the junction contained 3 bases not matched to a gene. From germline, CDR1 is KGHSH and CDR2 LQKENI. CDR3 sequence (DNA): TGTGCCAGCTCACGGGCGGGAGGATACAATGAGCAGTTCTTC. Its protein is CASSRAGGYNEQFF.

This clonotype has a handful of counts. The genes are TRBV20-1 and TRBJ2-1, with a possible D match to TRBD1 (5 bases). V was clipped by 0 bases and J by 8 bases, with 20 bases between them. Germline V gene data show CDR1 as DFQATT and CDR2 as SNEGSKA (reference sequence). The CDR3 contains 16 residues. CDR3: CSARDIQAPLWDEQFF. CDR3 bases: TGCAGTGCTAGAGATATACAGGCGCCCCTCTGGGATGAGCAGTTCTTC.

The rearrangement uses TRBV30 and TRBJ1-5; 8 positions match TRBD1. With 5 bases clipped from V and 3 bases from J, the junction kept 3 bases outside the gene matches. This CDR3 has 13 residues. Per the germline V gene, CDR1 is GTSNPN and CDR2 is SVGIG (reference sequence). The CDR3 bases are TGTGCCTGGGGACAGGGTTACAATCAGCCCCAGCATTTT. Translating it yields CAWGQGYNQPQHF.

This clonotype was recorded a few times. The J gene is TRBJ1-1, the V gene TRBV5-6; no definite D call. Looked up from germline, CDR1 is SGHDT and CDR2 is YYEEEE. Between the trimmed V and J ends, which lost 4 bases and 0 bases, there was a span of 13 bases. The CDR3 sequence is 15 residues long. This CDR3 is CASSLRAGMNTEAFF. The CDR3 coding sequence is TGTGCCAGCAGCCTCCGGGCGGGGATGAACACTGAAGCTTTCTTT.

This clonotype came up a few times. The chain joins TRBV11-3 to TRBJ2-1, with 8 bases that match TRBD1. The germline gives CDR1 SGHNT, CDR2 YENEEA. Trimming cost V 0 bases and J 7 bases; bases outside gene matches: 5. The CDR3 has 15 residues. CDR3 in DNA: TGTGCCAGCAGCTTAGATGGGACAGGCAGGAATGAGCAGTTCTTC. Its protein is CASSLDGTGRNEQFF.

V gene TRBV6-5 combines with J gene TRBJ1-4; D gene ambiguous. Germline-derived CDR1 and CDR2 are MNHEY and SVGAGI. The CDR3 covers 12 residues. The V gene lost 8 bases and the J gene lost 5 bases, with 9 bases spanning the gap. CDR3 region: CASGPTNEKLFF. The CDR3 nucleotides are TGTGCCAGCGGGCCCACAAATGAAAAACTGTTTTTT.

Regarding this clonotype: One end of the junction fails to match germline, which may point to a read error. This rearrangement joins TRBV5-1 to TRBJ1-4; D is unresolved. There are 14 residues in the CDR3. The V gene's germline CDR1 is SGHRS and CDR2 YFSETQ. This chain's CDR3 is CASSLVDPNEKLFF. CDR3 in DNA: TGCGCCAGCAGTTTGGTCGATCCTAATGAAAAACTGTTTTTT.

The chain carries TRBV30 and TRBJ2-5; weak D call: TRBD2 (6 bases). Between the trimmed V and J ends, which lost 1 base and 2 bases, there was a span of 8 bases. Germline loops: CDR1 GTSNPN, CDR2 SVGIG (reference sequence). The CDR3 loop spans 13 amino acids. In nucleotides, the CDR3 is TGTGCCTGGAGTGGGACTACTCAAGAGACCCAGTACTTC. Protein product: CAWSGTTQETQYF.

This clonotype has a handful of counts. The chain joins TRBV29-1 to TRBJ1-1; D might be TRBD1 (6 bases). Trimming left V 3 bases short and J 2 bases short, with 19 bases between. This CDR3 has 16 amino acids. The germline gives CDR1 SQVTM, CDR2 ANQGSEA. CDR3 protein: CSVEERAGVFNTEAFF. The CDR3 region has the DNA TGCAGCGTTGAGGAAAGGGCAGGGGTTTTTAACACTGAAGCTTTCTTT.

V and J are TRBV7-2 and TRBJ1-4; 8 nucleotides match TRBD1. CDR1 is SGHTA, CDR2 FQGNSA, per germline. J lost 7 bases, V lost 6 bases, and 7 bases had no gene match. The CDR3 totals 14 residues. This CDR3 is CASRKDRGGEKLFF. CDR3 in DNA: TGTGCCAGCAGAAAAGACAGGGGAGGTGAAAAACTGTTTTTT.

There are a few counts of this clonotype. This chain links TRBV18 with TRBJ1-1, with D uncertain. There are 13 residues in the CDR3. Germline V gives CDR1 KGHSH, CDR2 LQKENI. V was clipped by 0 bases and J by 3 bases, with 5 bases between them. The CDR3 nucleotides read TGTGCCAGCTCACCACCCATGGACACTGAAGCTTTCTTT. It specifies CASSPPMDTEAFF.